What follows is one TCR beta chain and its context. This clonotype has just a few counts. Its antigen remains unidentified. Base quality data are lacking; no much larger clone is found one base away. This specimen's treatment or condition label, interpreted: approximately 9-day PBMC culture with coronavirus spike peptide pools or control peptides (ViraFEST assay). The ViraFEST assay, used in the study, expanded antigen-specific T cells with peptide pools and then identified the expanded clonotypes through TCR sequencing. Positive SARS-CoV-2 PCR tests in the convalescent patients dated from March to December 2020, before Alpha, Beta and Delta variants emerged in the United States. Each well held millions of PBMCs cultured with approximately 10 ug/ml peptide pools in IMDM containing approximately 4.8% human AB serum and around 10 IU/ml IL-2. On days 3 and 7, half of the culture medium was replaced with fresh IL-2-containing medium. CD4+ T cells were isolated after approximately 10 days of culture through negative selection using the EasySep CD4+ T cell isolation kit. PBMCs were separated from whole blood using Ficoll-Paque Plus gradient centrifugation and then either used fresh or cryopreserved at -140C. Culture conditions were generally each tested in triplicate wells.

The data were taken from a study of vaccination and CD4 T cells after COVID-19 (dated by TCRdb to between 2021 and 2024). At the level of the whole study: Every convalescent patient had a positive nasal swab PCR test for SARS-CoV-2, with mild disease in 8 to 10 patients and severe disease in one. Six males and four females were included in the convalescent cohort, with two Hispanic individuals, seven Caucasians, two Asians and one multiracial person represented. Two doses of either the Pfizer-BioNTech BNT162b2 vaccine (n=8) or the Moderna mRNA-1273 vaccine (n=2) were administered to participants. Post-COVID blood samples were collected from convalescent patients a median of roughly 100 days after diagnosis, with a range of roughly 30 to 170 days. The time from the second vaccine dose to post-vaccine blood sampling had a median of around 72 days and ranged from about 14 to 250 days. For stimulating the cultures, overlapping spike peptide pools were used, derived from SARS-CoV-2 as well as from the common cold coronaviruses HCoV-NL63, HCoV-OC43 and HCoV-229E. Control cultures used a CEFX viral epitope pool as positive control, an HIV-1 Nef peptide pool as negative control, or no peptide. The spike-specific CD4+ TCR repertoire was compared before and after mRNA vaccination in ten to eleven COVID-19 convalescent patients and a handful of infection-naive healthy vaccine recipients.

Broader findings and caveats from the paper: The study included relatively few convalescent patients and did not analyze early timepoints after natural infection. Among the post-vaccine SARS-CoV-2-reactive clones in convalescent patients, a median approximately 86% showed up only after vaccination, which suggests vaccine-specific priming. The median number of SARS-CoV-2-reactive clonotypes rose from roughly 20 after infection to roughly 38 after vaccination, but the change was not significant. In convalescent patients, nearly all vaccine-specific clones (304 of 307) were found to be mono-reactive for SARS-CoV-2 spike rather than cross-reactive with common cold coronaviruses.

V is reduced by 5 bases and J by 6 bases, leaving a spacing of 8 bases between them. Reading the germline V gene (reference sequence) gives CDR1 SGHNT and CDR2 YYREEE. Reading from cysteine to phenylalanine, the CDR3 counts 11 amino acids. The DNA shown is the 33-base CDR3, in frame from base 1. Library generation was performed with PCR. DNA from cultured CD4+ T cells underwent TCR sequencing with the Oncomine TCR Beta short-read assay at the Johns Hopkins FTIC core. Genomic DNA was extracted from the cultured CD4+ T cells with the QIAamp micro DNA kit. Oncomine TCR Beta libraries from cultured CD4+ T cells were pooled with unique dual indexes and sequenced on an Illumina iSeq 100. On the authors' methods: Non-productive sequences were removed, and CDR3s not starting with C, not ending with F or W, or shorter than 7 amino acids were discarded. Antigen-specific clonotypes were identified using the MANAFEST web application through comparison of peptide-stimulated wells with reference and other culture wells. An FDR below 0.05, an odds ratio above 5, and a productive frequency above 0.1% in at least two of three replicate wells were required for clones to be considered positive. Cross-reactive clonotypes were defined as significantly expanded in both SARS-CoV-2 spike wells and at least one common cold coronavirus spike condition. Using R version 3.6.1, CDR3 homology was evaluated through Levenshtein distances (stringdist) along with unrooted phylogenetic trees (ape). The raw public reads went through TCRdb reprocessing: fastp at Q25, MiXCR clone calling, in-frame beta chains kept. Every CDR3 protein is listed once, alongside the most common genes and DNA of its rows. It is TCRdb's table, rather than the study itself, that gives the V and J calls and clone size. In all, the sample holds about 19,000 distinct CDR3 sequences, and around 23% of those were seen once. The ten largest account for about 8% of the sample.

The chain employs TRBV5-4 and TRBJ1-2; D gene: possibly TRBD1, on 5 matching bases. This receptor was taken from a human donor with COVID-19. The sample taken for sequencing was cultured CD4+ T cells from blood. The CDR3 has the sequence CASRTRDGYTF. In nucleotide form, the sequence is TGTGCCAGCAGGACCAGGGATGGCTACACCTTC.